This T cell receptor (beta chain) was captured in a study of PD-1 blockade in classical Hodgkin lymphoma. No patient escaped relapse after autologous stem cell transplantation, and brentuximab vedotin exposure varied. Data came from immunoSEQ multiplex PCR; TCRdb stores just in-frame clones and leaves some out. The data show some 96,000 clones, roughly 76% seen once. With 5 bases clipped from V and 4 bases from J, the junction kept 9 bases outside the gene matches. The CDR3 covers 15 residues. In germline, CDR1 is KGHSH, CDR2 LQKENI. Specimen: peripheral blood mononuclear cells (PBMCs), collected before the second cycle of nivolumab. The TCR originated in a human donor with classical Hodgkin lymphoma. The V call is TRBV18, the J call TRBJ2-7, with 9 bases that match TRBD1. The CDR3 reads CASSIAGTGQYEQYF. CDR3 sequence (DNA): TGTGCCAGCTCAATAGCCGGGACAGGGCAGTACGAGCAGTACTTC.